This entry concerns a single T cell receptor (beta chain). The J segment lost 6 bases and the V segment lost 5 bases, leaving 6 bases of the junction unmatched. The germline V gene encodes CDR1 SGHAT and CDR2 FQNNGV. The CDR3 has 14 amino acids. Methods used by the authors: Reference gene primer amplification yielded estimated nucleated cell counts. This table comes from immunoSEQ multiplex PCR, and its TCRdb copy is limited to in-frame clones, with some not included. V, J and clone size are those of that table, while D and trimming were read from the DNA. This sample has 40,000 or so clones, with about 88% found just once. This specimen comes from a study of blood T cell repertoires in COVID-19. Study as a whole: Collection of acute and convalescent COVID-19 samples took place in the United States, Italy and Spain.

The chain is built from TRBV11-2 and TRBJ2-2; 7 nucleotides match TRBD1. This clonotype was obtained from a human donor in a cohort sampled during active COVID-19. Sequenced input: peripheral blood. CDR3 region: CASSKDRVAGELFF. CDR3 in DNA: TGTGCCAGCAGCAAAGACAGGGTCGCCGGGGAGCTGTTTTTT.